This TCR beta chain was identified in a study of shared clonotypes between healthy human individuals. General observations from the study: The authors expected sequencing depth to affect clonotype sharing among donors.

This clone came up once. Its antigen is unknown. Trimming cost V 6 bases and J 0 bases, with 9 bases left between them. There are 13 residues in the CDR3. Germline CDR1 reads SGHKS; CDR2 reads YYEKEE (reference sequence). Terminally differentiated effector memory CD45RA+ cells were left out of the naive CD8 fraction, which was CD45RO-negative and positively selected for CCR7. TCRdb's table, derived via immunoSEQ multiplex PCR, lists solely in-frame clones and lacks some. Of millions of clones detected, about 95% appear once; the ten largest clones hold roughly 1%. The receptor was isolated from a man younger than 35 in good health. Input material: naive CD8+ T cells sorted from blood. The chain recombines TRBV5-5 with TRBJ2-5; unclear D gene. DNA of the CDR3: TGTGCCAGCAACCCCGACAACCAAGAGACCCAGTACTTC. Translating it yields CASNPDNQETQYF.